The T cell receptor (beta chain) described here comes from a study of blood T cell repertoires in COVID-19. Across the whole study: Donors in the United States, Italy and Spain gave samples during acute or convalescent COVID-19. The cDNA or gDNA used as material had been derived from T cells, B-cell-depleted T cells, or PBMCs.

Original processing notes: The assay estimated nucleated cells by amplifying reference gene primers. Clones were read by immunoSEQ multiplex PCR, and TCRdb kept only the in-frame ones, dropping some. For V, J and clone size, that table is used; D and trimming come from the DNA. The sample holds about 270,000 clones; about 88% are singletons and the top ten take over 1.1%. The Seattle patients, enrolled during active infection, were followed longitudinally. Germline-derived CDR1 and CDR2 are SNHLY and FYNNEI. This CDR3 is 16 amino acids long. Trimming cost V 5 bases and J 1 base; bases outside gene matches: 9.

V gene TRBV2 combines with J gene TRBJ2-5, with TRBD2 identical over 8 bases. The material sequenced was peripheral blood. This sequence was found in a human donor with COVID-19, enrolled during active disease. The donor label of this sample is uncertain. The CDR3 nucleotides are TGTGCCAGCAGTCGCCATAGCGGGGAAACCCAAGAGACCCAGTACTTC. Protein: CASSRHSGETQETQYF. The full variable domain, in which reference TRBV2 and TRBJ2-5 provide the parts outside the CDR3, is EPEVTQTPSHQVTQMGQEVILRCVPISNHLYFYWYRQILGQKVEFLVSFYNNEISEKSEIFDDQFSVERPDGSNFTLKIRSTKLEDSAMYFCASSRHSGETQETQYFGPGTRLLVL.